The 19 T cell receptor beta chains given below trace back to one sample, sequenced in a study of CD8 T cells in ankylosing spondylitis. TCRdb independently ran MiXCR on the 5' RACE reads; one entry per CDR3 protein. In the table there are a few hundred thousand distinct CDR3 sequences, 20% to 30% of which are singletons. The sample consisted of blood, either unsorted or a sorted T cell fraction (not recorded which). The receptors were sampled from a male donor with ankylosing spondylitis or in good health (not recorded which).

This clonotype occurred many times. The rearrangement links TRBV12-3 or TRBV12-4 to TRBJ1-1, with 8 bases fitting TRBD1. CDR3 length: 17 residues. The V gene end was trimmed by 7 bases and the J gene end by 1 base; junction bases not matched to a gene: 14. The chain's CDR3 is CASKPWDWTGRNTEAFF. The CDR3 DNA reads as TGTGCCAGCAAACCGTGGGATTGGACAGGGAGGAACACTGAAGCTTTCTTT.

The table lists this clonotype with a few counts. This sequence joins TRBV29-1 and TRBJ1-1, with no clear D. The CDR3 consists of 12 residues. V dropped 4 bases and J dropped 6 bases, with 12 bases sitting between them. Per the germline V gene, CDR1 is SQVTM and CDR2 is ANQGSEA. CDR3 in DNA: TGCAGCGTTGTTGAAGGTATGGCTGAAGCTTTCTTT. Translation gives CSVVEGMAEAFF.

This clonotype was counted ten times or more. The chain joins TRBV20-1 to TRBJ2-1, with TRBD2 matching 7 bases. The CDR3 loop spans 14 amino acids. Germline lookup yields CDR1 DFQATT and CDR2 SNEGSKA (reference sequence). J lost 4 bases, V lost 3 bases, and 6 bases had no gene match. This CDR3 is CSARKRGLYNEQFF. DNA for the CDR3: TGCAGTGCTAGGAAGCGGGGACTGTACAATGAGCAGTTCTTC.

The chain recombines TRBV7-2 with TRBJ2-1; D assignment may be TRBD1 or TRBD2 (5 bases each). V was shortened by 8 bases and J by 9 bases, with 14 bases between the two germline ends. The CDR3 totals 12 residues. Germline-derived CDR1 and CDR2 are SGHTA and FQGNSA. The CDR3 spells CASCLAGGEQFF. CDR3 coding DNA: TGTGCCAGCTGCCTCGCTGGGGGTGAGCAGTTCTTC.

In this sample, this clonotype turned up a few times. The V call is TRBV20-1, the J call TRBJ1-2; 7 positions agree with TRBD1. The V and J ends lost 3 bases and 0 bases, in that order; junction bases with no gene match: 10. CDR3 length: 16 residues. Germline CDR1 and CDR2: DFQATT and SNEGSKA (reference sequence). The CDR3 spells CSASLGQKPSNYGYTF. For the CDR3, the DNA is TGCAGTGCTAGCTTGGGACAGAAGCCTTCTAACTATGGCTACACCTTC.

J is TRBJ2-2 and V is TRBV20-1; 8 nucleotides line up with TRBD1. Per germline, CDR1 DFQATT and CDR2 SNEGSKA (reference sequence). V was clipped by 0 bases and J by 4 bases; unmatched bases: 4. The CDR3 runs to 15 residues. CDR3 region: CSARDRGRFTGELFF. Written as DNA, the CDR3 is TGCAGTGCTAGAGACAGGGGGCGATTCACCGGGGAGCTGTTTTTT.

This clonotype was observed many times. The rearrangement joins TRBV24-1 to TRBJ2-3; tentative D call: TRBD2 (5 bases). The ends were cut back, 3 bases at V and 4 bases at J, with 16 bases in the middle. Germline CDR1 KGHDR, CDR2 SFDVKD. The CDR3 sequence is 16 residues long. The CDR3 is CATSDLLPGGADTQYF. DNA for the CDR3: TGTGCCACCAGTGATCTCCTCCCCGGAGGAGCAGATACGCAGTATTTT.

The chain is built from TRBV29-1 and TRBJ2-5, with D unclear. V lost 7 bases, J lost 5 bases, and 20 bases lay in between. The V gene's germline CDR1 is SQVTM and CDR2 ANQGSEA. The CDR3 runs 14 residues. The CDR3 DNA follows: TGCAGCGCCCGGAACACCGCCCTCGGGGAGACCCAGTACTTC. This gives the protein CSARNTALGETQYF.

The V and J genes are TRBV10-3 and TRBJ2-1; 8 positions agree with TRBD1. The CDR3 runs 17 residues. V was clipped by 7 bases and J by 0 bases; unmatched bases: 11. From germline, CDR1 is ENHRY and CDR2 SYGVKD. CDR3 in DNA: TGTGCCATCAATGGGCAGGGGGCCAAGTCCTCCTACAATGAGCAGTTCTTC. Encoded protein: CAINGQGAKSSYNEQFF.

This clonotype was detected many times. The V and J genes are TRBV20-1 and TRBJ1-3; D not resolved. Germline CDR1 and CDR2: DFQATT and SNEGSKA (reference sequence). This CDR3 is 15 amino acids long. Trimming took 4 bases from V and 0 from J, leaving 13 bases between them. The CDR3 nucleotides read TGCAGTGCTACTAGCGGGCTTTACTCTGGAAACACCATATATTTT. Encoded protein: CSATSGLYSGNTIYF.

The chain is built from TRBV12-3 or TRBV12-4 and TRBJ2-3; 7 bases are a match to TRBD2. This CDR3 has 15 amino acids. J lost 3 bases, V lost 3 bases, and 6 bases had no gene match. CDR3 region: CASSFSSGRTDTQYF. CDR3 nucleotide sequence: TGTGCCAGCAGTTTCAGTAGCGGGCGGACAGATACGCAGTATTTT.

This chain links TRBV6-6 with TRBJ2-1, with a possible D match to TRBD1 (6 bases). Trimming pared 5 bases from V and 8 bases from J, leaving 13 bases between. This CDR3 has 13 amino acids. Germline lookup yields CDR1 MNHNY and CDR2 SVGAGI (reference sequence). The DNA of the CDR3 is TGTGCCAGCAGTCCCCAACAGGGAGATGAGCAGTTCTTC. Translation: CASSPQQGDEQFF.

Many counts were recorded for this clonotype. This chain connects TRBV20-1 to TRBJ1-1; a possible D gene is TRBD1 (5 bases). CDR1 is DFQATT, CDR2 SNEGSKA, per germline (reference sequence). This CDR3 is built from 11 residues. With 5 bases removed from V and 7 bases from J, the gap between germline ends came to 11 bases. The CDR3 DNA sequence: TGCAGTGCTCCGGGGGGGATTGAAGCTTTCTTT. It is translated as CSAPGGIEAFF.

This clonotype has ten or more counts. The chain recombines TRBV10-2 with TRBJ1-1; D may be TRBD1 (6 bases). Trimming removed 4 bases from V and 3 bases from J, with 12 bases in between. This CDR3 is built from 14 residues. CDR1 and CDR2 from the germline V gene are WSHSY and SAAADI. CDR3 DNA: TGCGCCAGCAGTGGCCACAGGGAGTACACTGAAGCTTTCTTT. Its translation: CASSGHREYTEAFF.

For this clonotype: The junction departs from the called germline gene at one end, perhaps through a read error. The V and J genes are TRBV11-2 and TRBJ2-7, with 8 positions matching TRBD1. CDR1 and CDR2 from the germline V gene are SGHAT and FQNNGV. CDR3 size: 13 residues. The CDR3 reads CASSLGGQVYANF. As DNA, the CDR3 is TGTGCCAGCAGCTTGGGGGGACAGGTTTACGCAAACTTC.

The chain links TRBV12-3 or TRBV12-4 to TRBJ2-5; a weak D match, TRBD2 (5 bases). Trimming took 5 bases from V and 1 from J, leaving 14 bases between them. This CDR3 has 15 residues. The CDR3 reads CASSAWRTSQETQYF. The DNA of the CDR3 is TGTGCCAGCAGTGCCTGGCGTACTAGCCAAGAGACCCAGTACTTC.

The chain combines TRBV20-1 with TRBJ1-4, with 7 bases identical to TRBD1. The junction had 8 bases not matched to a gene; V was cut back by 3 bases and J by 10 bases. The V gene's germline CDR1 is DFQATT and CDR2 SNEGSKA (reference sequence). CDR3 length equals 13 residues. CDR3 sequence reads: CSASIVAGGKLFF. The CDR3 nucleotides are TGCAGTGCTAGTATTGTGGCAGGGGGAAAACTGTTTTTT.

This clonotype was seen a handful of times. The J gene is TRBJ2-7, the V gene TRBV20-1, with 7 bases lining up with TRBD1. Germline V gene data show CDR1 as DFQATT and CDR2 as SNEGSKA (reference sequence). This CDR3 spans 15 amino acids. After removal of 6 bases from V and 0 bases from J, the junction contained 11 bases not matched to a gene. Written as DNA, the CDR3 is TGCAGTGCCCGGGACAGTGGGACCCTCTCCTACGAGCAGTACTTC. Amino acids: CSARDSGTLSYEQYF.

This clonotype came up many times. The chain carries TRBV20-1 and TRBJ2-3; 7 bases agree with TRBD2. Germline V gene lookup returns CDR1 DFQATT and CDR2 SNEGSKA (reference sequence). CDR3 size: 12 residues. Trimming took 8 bases from V and 2 from J; bases not matched to a gene: 4. The CDR3 region is CSSAGVTDTQYF. The CDR3 region has the DNA TGCAGTTCGGCGGGGGTCACAGATACGCAGTATTTT.